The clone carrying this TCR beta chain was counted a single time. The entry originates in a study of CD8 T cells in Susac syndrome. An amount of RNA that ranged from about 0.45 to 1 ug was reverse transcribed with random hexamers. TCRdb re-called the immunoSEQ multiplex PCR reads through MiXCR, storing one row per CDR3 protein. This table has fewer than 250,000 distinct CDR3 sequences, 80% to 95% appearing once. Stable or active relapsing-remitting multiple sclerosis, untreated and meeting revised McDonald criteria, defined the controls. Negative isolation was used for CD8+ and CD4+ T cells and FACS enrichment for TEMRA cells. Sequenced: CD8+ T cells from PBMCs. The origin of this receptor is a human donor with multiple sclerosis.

The CDR3 sequence is CASSQGLGRGYGYTF. In nucleotides, the CDR3 is TGTGCCAGCAGCCAAGGGCTGGGGCGCGGATATGGCTACACCTTC. This rearrangement joins TRBV14 to TRBJ1-2; TRBD1 is a possible D gene (5 bases). Germline loops: CDR1 SGHDN, CDR2 FVKESK. This CDR3 is built from 15 residues. The V end was cut by 1 base, the J end by 5 bases, with 14 bases between.